The 8 T cell receptor beta chains reported below all come from one sample, sequenced in a study of blood T cells in healthy people across ages. Then a second PCR, running roughly 7 to 11 cycles, was carried out with a sample-barcoded 5' primer and a J-beta primer mix. TCRdb itself ran the 5' RACE reads through MiXCR, one entry per CDR3 protein. The table includes hundreds of thousands of distinct CDR3 sequences, about 51% detected once. The source material was blood. These receptor sequences come from a woman at least 80 years old in good health.

This clonotype occurred many times. The genes are TRBV5-1 and TRBJ2-7; D is unresolved. This CDR3 is built from 14 residues. Germline V gene lookup returns CDR1 SGHRS and CDR2 YFSETQ. The V end lost 0 bases, the J end lost 1 base, and 8 bases lay between the germline ends. For the CDR3, the DNA is TGCGCCAGCAGCTTGGCTGACGGGTCCTACGAGCAGTACTTC. Translation gives CASSLADGSYEQYF.

This clonotype was picked up a small number of times. The V call is TRBV7-3, the J call TRBJ1-1; D is ambiguous. V shed 2 bases and J shed 0 bases, with 4 bases lying between them. The CDR3 covers 13 residues. Germline V gives CDR1 SGHTA, CDR2 FQGTGA. CDR3 coding DNA: TGTGCCAGCAGCTTATATTTGAACACTGAAGCTTTCTTT. Its translation is CASSLYLNTEAFF.

This CDR3 is CASSPEGIIGEQYF. DNA of the CDR3: TGTGCCAGCAGCCCCGAGGGGATTATTGGCGAGCAGTACTTC. The J gene is TRBJ2-4, the V gene TRBV9, with D perhaps TRBD1 or TRBD2 (5 bases each). The closer fit of TRBJ2-7 to the DNA end suggests the J call may be wrong. This CDR3 is 14 amino acids long. Germline V lookup: CDR1 SGDLS, CDR2 YYNGEE.

As to this clonotype: Possible read error: a much larger clone is one base away. This chain joins TRBV7-8 and TRBJ2-3; D is unresolved. Looked up from germline, CDR1 is SGHVS and CDR2 is FQNEAQ. The CDR3 runs to 15 residues. With 3 bases removed from V and 4 bases from J, the gap between germline ends came to 14 bases. This chain's CDR3 is CASSFKQKFPDTQYF. The CDR3 nucleotides are TGTGCCAGCAGCTTCAAGCAGAAGTTCCCAGATACGCAGTATTTT.

This clonotype was counted a few times. The chain employs TRBV5-1 and TRBJ1-1; maybe TRBD1 (6 bases). Deletions cut 3 bases from V and 3 bases from J, with 18 bases between. The CDR3 is 16 amino acids. Germline-derived CDR1 and CDR2 are SGHRS and YFSETQ. The CDR3 region has the DNA TGCGCCAGCAGCTCCCGGAGGGGGGCCCTAGACACTGAAGCTTTCTTT. This sequence encodes CASSSRRGALDTEAFF. Drawing the rest from reference TRBV5-1 and TRBJ1-1, the complete variable domain is KAGVTQTPRYLIKTRGQQVTLSCSPISGHRSVSWYQQTPGQGLQFLFEYFSETQRNKGNFPGRFSGRQFSNSRSEMNVSTLELGDSALYLCASSSRRGALDTEAFFGQGTRLTVV.

The V call is TRBV12-3 or TRBV12-4, the J call TRBJ1-2, with D possibly being TRBD1 (5 bases). The CDR3 has 13 amino acids. The germline V and J ends were trimmed by 6 bases and 2 bases, with 10 bases remaining between them. Written as DNA, the CDR3 is TGTGCCAGCAGGCTAACAGGAAACTATGGCTACACCTTC. Translating gives CASRLTGNYGYTF.

On this clonotype itself: A read error may produce the germline difference seen at one junction end. This chain uses TRBV5-1 with TRBJ2-5, with D possibly TRBD2 on 7 matching bases. Germline V gene sequence: CDR1 SGHRS, CDR2 YFSETQ. This CDR3 contains 15 residues. This CDR3 reads CAGRSLGGADNEQYF. CDR3 nucleotide sequence: TGCGCCGGCAGGTCGCTGGGGGGGGCGGACAATGAGCAGTACTTC.

There are a few counts of this clonotype. A read error is possible here, since a much larger clone lies one base away. The CDR3, as DNA: TGTGCCAGCAGCCGGGACGGACTTTCCTACAATGAGCAGTACTTC. Translating gives CASSRDGLSYNEQYF. V gene TRBV6-5 combines with J gene TRBJ2-1; D possibly uses TRBD1 or TRBD2 (5 bases each). The J call could be wrong; TRBJ2-7 is a better fit for the DNA end. The germline V gene has CDR1 MNHEY and CDR2 SVGAGI. The CDR3 contains 15 residues.